This T cell receptor (beta chain) was recorded in a study of CD4 T cells in relation to SARS-CoV-2 and coronaviruses. Clones were sequenced by immunoSEQ multiplex PCR, and TCRdb holds only the in-frame ones, with some missing. Of some 37,000 clones listed, 75% to 85% were seen once; the top ten hold less than 3%. This CDR3 is built from 15 residues. With V trimmed by 4 bases and J by 3 bases, 4 bases remained unmatched. Germline V gives CDR1 KGHSH, CDR2 LQKENI. Points on this clone: Its antigen is not known.

The specimen was memory CD4+ T cells from PBMCs, cultured in vitro. The receptor comes from an adult with COVID-19. This chain uses TRBV18 with TRBJ1-5; 9 bases match TRBD1. Written as DNA, the CDR3 is TGTGCCAGCTCACAAGGGACAGGGAACAATCAGCCCCAGCATTTT. Translating it yields CASSQGTGNNQPQHF.